The 16 T cell receptor beta chains given below trace back to one sample, sequenced in a study of T-cell reconstitution after alpha-beta-depleted transplantation in children. During its preparation, the TCRbeta library received unique molecular identifiers. TCRdb called the PCR reads again in MiXCR, with one record for every CDR3 protein. The sample records approximately 980,000 distinct CDR3 sequences, about 29% being singletons. The starting material was PBMCs, mostly from graft donor cells, obtained 360 days after TCRalphabeta/CD19-depleted stem cell transplant. All receptors come from a boy under three years old who had a stem cell transplant for SCID, so the T cells may come from the graft donor.

The chain couples TRBV20-1 to TRBJ2-7, with D uncertain. This CDR3 contains 11 residues. V shed 7 bases and J shed 2 bases, with 9 bases lying between them. Looked up from germline, CDR1 is DFQATT and CDR2 is SNEGSKA (reference sequence). The CDR3 is CSGEVAYEQYF. The CDR3 DNA is TGCAGTGGTGAAGTGGCCTACGAGCAGTACTTC.

The gene calls are TRBV20-1 and TRBJ1-5; D ambiguous. This CDR3 is 13 amino acids long. Trimming cost V 4 bases and J 4 bases, with 11 bases left between them. Germline V gene sequence: CDR1 DFQATT, CDR2 SNEGSKA (reference sequence). The CDR3 region is CSATWRRNQPQHF. Here the CDR3 DNA reads TGCAGTGCTACTTGGCGGAGAAATCAGCCCCAGCATTTT.

The chain recombines TRBV2 with TRBJ1-2; maybe TRBD1 (6 bases). Trimming removed 6 bases at V and 7 bases at J, with 18 bases between. CDR3 length: 14 residues. Germline values: CDR1 SNHLY, CDR2 FYNNEI. The CDR3: CASRTLQGSPGYTF. In DNA form, the CDR3 reads TGTGCCAGCAGAACACTACAGGGTTCCCCTGGCTACACCTTC.

The rearrangement uses TRBV3-1 and TRBJ2-3, with unresolved D. The CDR3 has 17 amino acids. Germline lookup yields CDR1 LGHDT and CDR2 YNNKEL (reference sequence). Deletions cut 1 base from V and 2 bases from J, with 16 bases between. In nucleotides, the CDR3 is TGTGCCAGCAGCCAAGGGTCTGGGTGGGGTTACACAGATACGCAGTATTTT. Its translation is CASSQGSGWGYTDTQYF.

This chain joins TRBV12-3 or TRBV12-4 and TRBJ2-2; the match to TRBD1 covers 10 bases. V was clipped by 10 bases and J by 6 bases; unmatched bases: 14. CDR3 length: 16 residues. CDR3 sequence reads: CATIDRDRGPAGELFF. The CDR3 region has the DNA TGTGCCACCATCGACCGGGACAGGGGCCCGGCCGGGGAGCTGTTTTTT.

V and J are TRBV5-1 and TRBJ2-1; D is ambiguous. Germline CDR1 SGHRS, CDR2 YFSETQ. This CDR3 region has 15 residues. The V end lost 0 bases, the J end lost 0 bases, and 7 bases lay between the germline ends. DNA for the CDR3: TGCGCCAGCAGCTTGGGGCGTTACTCCTACAATGAGCAGTTCTTC. Protein sequence: CASSLGRYSYNEQFF.

The rearrangement links TRBV7-6 to TRBJ2-3; either TRBD1 or TRBD2 may fit D (5 bases each). The CDR3 runs to 16 residues. Per the germline V gene, CDR1 is SGHVS and CDR2 is FNYEAQ. The V gene lost 5 bases and the J gene lost 4 bases, with 19 bases spanning the gap. The CDR3 DNA reads TGTGCCAGCAGCCTGGACGTGGGGGTGCGGTCAGATACGCAGTATTTT. Its protein product is CASSLDVGVRSDTQYF. Supplemented by reference TRBV7-6 and TRBJ2-3, the full variable domain reads GAGVSQSPRYKVTKRGQDVALRCDPISGHVSLYWYRQALGQGPEFLTYFNYEAQQDKSGLPNDRFSAERPEGSISTLTIQRTEQRDSAMYRCASSLDVGVRSDTQYFGPGTRLTVL.

This chain joins TRBV12-3 or TRBV12-4 and TRBJ2-2; D unresolved. Trimming removed 6 bases from V and 11 bases from J, with 13 bases in between. CDR3 size: 12 residues. This chain's CDR3 is CASSPQVFELFF. In DNA, the CDR3 is TGTGCCAGCAGCCCCCAGGTTTTTGAGCTGTTTTTT.

The CDR3 DNA is TGCGCCAGCAGCCAAGTAGGCCGGACTAGCGCGGGTGAGCAGTTCTTC. Its protein is CASSQVGRTSAGEQFF. The rearrangement uses TRBV4-1 and TRBJ2-1, with 9 bases identical to TRBD2. CDR3 length equals 16 residues. Losses at the gene ends were 1 base for V and 9 bases for J; bases not matched to a gene: 10. CDR1 is MGHRA, CDR2 YSYEKL, per germline.

The CDR3 DNA is TGCAGTGCTATAGTAGGGGAGACCCAGTACTTC. Translation gives CSAIVGETQYF. The rearrangement links TRBV20-1 to TRBJ2-5, with D unresolved. Germline values: CDR1 DFQATT, CDR2 SNEGSKA (reference sequence). V dropped 4 bases and J dropped 5 bases, with 8 bases sitting between them. This CDR3 spans 11 amino acids.

V usage is TRBV20-1 and J usage is TRBJ2-7; TRBD1 matches 9 bases. Germline-derived CDR1 and CDR2 are DFQATT and SNEGSKA (reference sequence). V lost 3 bases to trimming and J lost 3 bases; unmatched junction nucleotides: 18. This CDR3 has 18 amino acids. The CDR3: CSARPWGTGQGVGYEQYF. CDR3 DNA: TGCAGTGCTAGGCCATGGGGAACGGGACAGGGAGTAGGCTACGAGCAGTACTTC.

V is TRBV7-8 and J is TRBJ2-1, with D perhaps matching TRBD2 (5 bases). V was pared by 5 bases and J by 0 bases, with 14 bases between. Germline CDR1 reads SGHVS; CDR2 reads FQNEAQ. The CDR3 has 16 residues. In nucleotides, the CDR3 is TGTGCCAGCAGCCGGGATCGAAAAAGCTCCTACAATGAGCAGTTCTTC. Protein: CASSRDRKSSYNEQFF.

The rearrangement joins TRBV20-1 to TRBJ2-1, with D possibly being TRBD2 (6 bases). V was shortened by 3 bases and J by 5 bases, with 20 bases between the two germline ends. CDR1 is DFQATT, CDR2 SNEGSKA, per germline (reference sequence). The CDR3 is made up of 16 amino acids. CDR3 sequence reads: CSASAFLASANNEQFF. Written as DNA, the CDR3 is TGCAGTGCTAGTGCTTTTTTGGCTAGCGCCAACAATGAGCAGTTCTTC.

This chain uses TRBV5-6 with TRBJ2-7; 8 nucleotides align to TRBD2. After removal of 0 bases from V and 2 bases from J, the junction contained 10 bases not matched to a gene. The CDR3 runs to 17 residues. Germline V gene data show CDR1 as SGHDT and CDR2 as YYEEEE. The CDR3 DNA is TGTGCCAGCAGCTTGGTGGCTTCGGTAGCGGGGCCCTACGAGCAGTACTTC. This translates into CASSLVASVAGPYEQYF.

The chain joins TRBV12-3 or TRBV12-4 to TRBJ2-3; no clear D gene. The CDR3 is made up of 13 amino acids. V was shortened by 2 bases and J by 9 bases, with 12 bases between the two germline ends. Here the CDR3 reads CASSLPHPGTQYF. The CDR3 DNA follows: TGTGCCAGCAGTTTACCCCACCCGGGCACGCAGTATTTT.

The chain has TRBV5-6 and TRBJ1-1, with D perhaps matching TRBD1 (5 bases). The V gene's germline CDR1 is SGHDT and CDR2 YYEEEE. V was pared by 0 bases and J by 3 bases, with 21 bases between. The CDR3 length is 18 residues. CDR3 protein: CASSLALGRATAYTEAFF. As DNA, the CDR3 is TGTGCCAGCAGCTTGGCGCTTGGGAGGGCGACAGCGTACACTGAAGCTTTCTTT.